These 25 T cell receptor beta chains were all obtained from the same sample, sequenced in a study of T cell changes during pregnancy in multiple sclerosis (dated by TCRdb to the late 2010s). Library preparation was by the immunoSEQ multiplex PCR assay. TCRdb took this table from immuneACCESS and kept in-frame rearrangements with V and J called. Such tables lack part of the clones; where checked against another copy, unresolved V genes explain under half of the gap, and the rest is unexplained. This sample lists about 110,000 clones; more than 80% were detected once. The top ten clones comprise about 1.5% of the sample. Here the sequenced sample was peripheral blood, taken before pregnancy. These receptors originate from a female donor with multiple sclerosis, enrolled in a pregnancy study.

The chain employs TRBV4-3 and TRBJ2-5; TRBD2 matches 8 bases. This CDR3 comprises 17 residues. Germline loops: CDR1 LGHNA, CDR2 YSLEER. Trimming took 0 bases from V and 0 from J; bases not matched to a gene: 6. The CDR3 nucleotides are TGCGCCAGCAGCCAAGATCCAGCGGGGGCCTACCAAGAGACCCAGTACTTC. Translated, it gives CASSQDPAGAYQETQYF.

The gene calls are TRBV5-1 and TRBJ1-6; tentative D call: TRBD1 (6 bases). Looked up from germline, CDR1 is SGHRS and CDR2 is YFSETQ. V lost 2 bases and J 6 bases, leaving 12 bases between the germline ends. The length of the CDR3 is 15 residues. Here the CDR3 reads CASSLQGSRNSPLHF. CDR3 nucleotides: TGCGCCAGCAGCTTACAGGGCTCTCGTAATTCACCCCTCCACTTT. Combining the CDR3 with reference TRBV5-1 and TRBJ1-6 gives the whole variable domain KAGVTQTPRYLIKTRGQQVTLSCSPISGHRSVSWYQQTPGQGLQFLFEYFSETQRNKGNFPGRFSGRQFSNSRSEMNVSTLELGDSALYLCASSLQGSRNSPLHFGNGTRLTVT.

V and J are TRBV5-1 and TRBJ1-2; no reliable D call. Germline loops: CDR1 SGHRS, CDR2 YFSETQ. Trimming left V 0 bases short and J 0 bases short, with 6 bases between. The CDR3 length is 14 residues. CDR3 nucleotides: TGCGCCAGCAGCTTGGACGGAGCTAACTATGGCTACACCTTC. Translated, it gives CASSLDGANYGYTF. Based on the CDR3 plus reference TRBV5-1 and TRBJ1-2, the full variable domain is KAGVTQTPRYLIKTRGQQVTLSCSPISGHRSVSWYQQTPGQGLQFLFEYFSETQRNKGNFPGRFSGRQFSNSRSEMNVSTLELGDSALYLCASSLDGANYGYTFGSGTRLTVV.

The chain combines TRBV5-1 with TRBJ1-1, with D possibly TRBD1 on 6 matching bases. The germline V gene has CDR1 SGHRS and CDR2 YFSETQ. V lost 1 base to trimming and J lost 2 bases, with 9 bases between them. The CDR3 spans 14 residues. The CDR3 loop is CASSLRTDNTEAFF. The CDR3 DNA sequence: TGCGCCAGCAGCTTGAGGACAGATAACACTGAAGCTTTCTTT.

CDR3 DNA: TGTGCCAGCAGCCCGGGACTAGCGGGAGGGCCAGGGTACAATGAGCAGTTCTTC. It encodes CASSPGLAGGPGYNEQFF. V gene TRBV7-6 combines with J gene TRBJ2-1; 16 bases map to TRBD2. V lost 5 bases, J lost 4 bases, and 8 bases stayed unmatched. The germline V gene encodes CDR1 SGHVS and CDR2 FNYEAQ. CDR3 size: 18 residues.

Only one count was recorded for this clone. The J gene is TRBJ1-4, the V gene TRBV2; unclear D gene. The ends were cut back, 5 bases at V and 0 bases at J, with 7 bases in the middle. CDR1 and CDR2 (germline): SNHLY, FYNNEI. The CDR3 totals 14 residues. The CDR3 coding sequence is TGTGCCAGCAGTCTATATGCAACTAATGAAAAACTGTTTTTT. This gives the protein CASSLYATNEKLFF.

J is TRBJ2-3 and V is TRBV5-5; 7 nucleotides agree with TRBD2. The germline gives CDR1 SGHKS, CDR2 YYEKEE (reference sequence). The ends lost 4 bases at V and 4 bases at J; junction bases unmatched: 9. This CDR3 is built from 15 residues. CDR3 coding DNA: TGTGCCAGCAGCCAAGAGAAGGCGGGAGCAGATACGCAGTATTTT. This translates into CASSQEKAGADTQYF. Supplemented by reference TRBV5-5 and TRBJ2-3, the full variable domain reads DAGVTQSPTHLIKTRGQQVTLRCSPISGHKSVSWYQQVLGQGPQFIFQYYEKEERGRGNFPDRFSARQFPNYSSELNVNALLLGDSALYLCASSQEKAGADTQYFGPGTRLTVL.

The chain is built from TRBV6-1 and TRBJ2-3; 14 positions match TRBD2. CDR3 length equals 17 residues. CDR1 MNHNS and CDR2 SASEGT come from the germline V gene. V trimming: 4 bases; J trimming: 3 bases; junction bases outside the gene matches: 6. The CDR3 loop reads CASSATSGGAGTDTQYF. CDR3 DNA sequence: TGTGCCAGCAGTGCGACTAGCGGGGGGGCCGGGACAGATACGCAGTATTTT.

The genes are TRBV28 and TRBJ2-7; 8 bases agree with TRBD2. This CDR3 region has 15 residues. Trimming removed 5 bases from V and 3 bases from J; junction bases left unmatched: 9. Germline-derived CDR1 and CDR2 are MDHEN and SYDVKM. In nucleotides, the CDR3 is TGTGCCAGCAGTGTCGCACCGGGACTAGTCTACGAGCAGTACTTC. It translates to CASSVAPGLVYEQYF.

The genes are TRBV30 and TRBJ2-7; perhaps TRBD1 as D (6 bases). Trimming took 2 bases from V and 5 from J, leaving 13 bases between them. CDR3 size: 13 residues. Germline V gene lookup returns CDR1 GTSNPN and CDR2 SVGIG (reference sequence). The CDR3 DNA follows: TGTGCCTGGAGTCTAACAGGGCCTGACGAGCAGTACTTC. Its translation is CAWSLTGPDEQYF. Looking up the rest from reference TRBV30 and TRBJ2-7 gives the full variable domain: SQTIHQWPATLVQPVGSPLSLECTVEGTSNPNLYWYRQAAGRGLQLLFYSVGIGQISSEVPQNLSASRPQDRQFILSSKKLLLSDSGFYLCAWSLTGPDEQYFGPGTRLTVT.

V usage is TRBV10-3 and J usage is TRBJ2-2, with 13 bases that match TRBD2. V was clipped by 0 bases and J by 4 bases; unmatched bases: 8. Looked up from germline, CDR1 is ENHRY and CDR2 is SYGVKD. The CDR3 consists of 19 residues. CDR3 nucleotide sequence: TGTGCCATCAGTGAGTCGAAGGGGACTAGCGGGGATTTCACCGGGGAGCTGTTTTTT. Protein: CAISESKGTSGDFTGELFF.

This clone was seen just once. The sample contains more than one DNA sequence encoding this CDR3. The J gene is TRBJ2-7, the V gene TRBV27, with 7 bases lining up with TRBD1. Germline V CDR1 and CDR2: MNHEY, SMNVEV (reference sequence). The CDR3 is made up of 13 amino acids. Trimming cost V 3 bases and J 4 bases; bases outside gene matches: 3. The CDR3 DNA reads as TGTGCCAGCAGTTTGGGGACAGCTTACGAGCAGTACTTC. As protein: CASSLGTAYEQYF.

This sequence joins TRBV2 and TRBJ2-7, with D perhaps matching TRBD1 (6 bases). Germline-derived CDR1 and CDR2 are SNHLY and FYNNEI. V lost 2 bases and J lost 4, with 9 bases in between. This CDR3 region has 13 residues. This CDR3 is CASSEWTEYEQYF. CDR3 nucleotide sequence: TGTGCCAGCAGTGAATGGACAGAATACGAGCAGTACTTC. Filled out from reference TRBV2 and TRBJ2-7, the complete variable domain reads EPEVTQTPSHQVTQMGQEVILRCVPISNHLYFYWYRQILGQKVEFLVSFYNNEISEKSEIFDDQFSVERPDGSNFTLKIRSTKLEDSAMYFCASSEWTEYEQYFGPGTRLTVT.

A note on this clone: One end of the junction fails to match germline, which may point to a read error. The chain has TRBV19 and TRBJ2-2, with D hard to call. Germline V gene data show CDR1 as LNHDA and CDR2 as SQIVND (reference sequence). This CDR3 spans 14 amino acids. CDR3 region: CASRAAGWSGELFF. The DNA for the CDR3 is TGTGCGAGTAGGGCGGCTGGCTGGAGCGGGGAGCTGTTTTTT.

In this sample, this clone turned up once. The chain combines TRBV5-1 with TRBJ2-1; D unclear. The germline V gene has CDR1 SGHRS and CDR2 YFSETQ. V lost 0 bases and J 13 bases, leaving 11 bases between the germline ends. CDR3 length: 12 amino acids. The chain's CDR3 is CASSLEAPYQFF. The CDR3 DNA sequence: TGCGCCAGCAGCTTGGAAGCGCCCTATCAGTTCTTC. The full variable domain, its missing parts supplied by reference TRBV5-1 and TRBJ2-1, is KAGVTQTPRYLIKTRGQQVTLSCSPISGHRSVSWYQQTPGQGLQFLFEYFSETQRNKGNFPGRFSGRQFSNSRSEMNVSTLELGDSALYLCASSLEAPYQFFGPGTRLTVL.

The chain employs TRBV28 and TRBJ2-7; D is possibly TRBD2 (5 bases). The CDR3 totals 13 residues. CDR1 MDHEN and CDR2 SYDVKM come from the germline V gene. V dropped 3 bases and J dropped 3 bases, with 9 bases sitting between them. This CDR3 reads CASSFEGNYEQYF. The CDR3 bases are TGTGCCAGCAGTTTTGAGGGAAACTACGAGCAGTACTTC.

This clone was observed a single time. The V call is TRBV28, the J call TRBJ2-1, with 11 bases fitting TRBD2. Looked up from germline, CDR1 is MDHEN and CDR2 is SYDVKM. This CDR3 has 15 residues. J lost 7 bases, V lost 4 bases, and 6 bases had no gene match. The CDR3 here is CASSYSGRAGNEQFF. Here the CDR3 DNA reads TGTGCCAGCAGTTATAGCGGGAGGGCCGGGAATGAGCAGTTCTTC.

This sequence joins TRBV4-1 and TRBJ1-2, with D possibly TRBD1 on 5 matching bases. The CDR3 runs to 13 residues. Between the trimmed V and J ends, which lost 0 bases and 8 bases, there was a span of 10 bases. Germline CDR1 reads MGHRA; CDR2 reads YSYEKL. The CDR3 DNA is TGCGCCAGCAGCCAAGAGGAGGGGTGGGGCTACACCTTC. Its translation: CASSQEEGWGYTF.

This chain connects TRBV29-1 to TRBJ2-1, with D maybe TRBD1 (6 bases). V dropped 3 bases and J dropped 2 bases, with 8 bases sitting between them. The CDR3 runs 13 residues. Germline loops: CDR1 SQVTM, CDR2 ANQGSEA. The CDR3 loop is CSVDRGTYNEQFF. The CDR3 DNA follows: TGCAGCGTTGACAGGGGAACCTACAATGAGCAGTTCTTC.

The rearrangement uses TRBV9 and TRBJ2-7, with D perhaps TRBD2 (6 bases). The CDR3 consists of 15 residues. Trimming took off 0 bases at V and 2 bases at J, with 12 bases between the two ends. CDR1 SGDLS and CDR2 YYNGEE come from the germline V gene. This chain's CDR3 is CASSVGLATTYEQYF. CDR3 nucleotide sequence: TGTGCCAGCAGCGTAGGGCTAGCGACTACCTACGAGCAGTACTTC.

The chain employs TRBV27 and TRBJ1-1; D call uncertain. The germline V gene encodes CDR1 MNHEY and CDR2 SMNVEV (reference sequence). The V and J ends lost 7 bases and 1 base respectively, with 16 bases between them. This CDR3 is 15 amino acids long. The CDR3 loop reads CASNPPRRGNTEAFF. CDR3 in DNA: TGTGCCAGCAACCCCCCGAGACGGGGGAACACTGAAGCTTTCTTT.

The gene calls are TRBV6-5 and TRBJ2-5; D not certain. The germline V and J ends were trimmed by 2 bases and 2 bases, with 6 bases remaining between them. The CDR3 covers 13 residues. Germline V CDR1 and CDR2: MNHEY, SVGAGI. Written as DNA, the CDR3 is TGTGCCAGCAGTTACCGAGCGCAAGAGACCCAGTACTTC. The encoded protein is CASSYRAQETQYF.

In its sample, this clone was seen once. The J gene is TRBJ2-5, the V gene TRBV6-1; 11 positions agree with TRBD1. There are 15 residues in the CDR3. CDR1 MNHNS and CDR2 SASEGT come from the germline V gene. Unmatched junction bases numbered 9, after V lost 8 bases and J lost 4 bases. The DNA of the CDR3 is TGTGCCAGCGCCCCGGACAGGGGGCGCGGAGAGACCCAGTACTTC. It codes for CASAPDRGRGETQYF.

The chain combines TRBV11-2 with TRBJ2-4; D might be TRBD1 (6 bases). The germline V and J ends were trimmed by 5 bases and 7 bases, with 15 bases remaining between them. Germline loops: CDR1 SGHAT, CDR2 FQNNGV. This CDR3 has 14 residues. CDR3 coding DNA: TGTGCCAGCAGCCCCGACAGGCCGGGGAACATTCAGTACTTC. Its translation: CASSPDRPGNIQYF.

The CDR3 here is CASSQEGLAGGTYNEQFF. CDR3 bases: TGCGCCAGCAGCCAAGAGGGACTAGCGGGAGGGACCTACAATGAGCAGTTCTTC. The V call is TRBV4-1, the J call TRBJ2-1, with TRBD2 identical over 16 bases. The germline CDR1 and CDR2 sequences are MGHRA and YSYEKL. V lost 0 bases to trimming and J lost 2 bases; unmatched junction nucleotides: 1. This CDR3 comprises 18 residues.